This T cell receptor beta chain came from a study of cytomegalovirus exposure and HLA in healthy donors. Study-level results: Clonal expansion was found to be greater in HLA-associated TCR beta chains than in equally common others in a later analysis.

Of note for this clone: Its antigen is as yet unknown.

J lost 2 bases, V lost 4 bases, and 4 bases had no gene match. This CDR3 is 15 amino acids long. CDR1 and CDR2 (germline): MGHRA, YSYEKL. PCR was performed using 60 Vbeta and 13 Jbeta primers. In the study's own analysis: Unique TCR beta chains totaled some 81 million in a later count, with roughly 12 million of them shared. Some clones are missing from TCRdb's copy, which holds only in-frame ones; the method was immunoSEQ multiplex PCR. V, J and clone size are taken as reported in that table, and D and trimming were inferred from the DNA itself. This sample contains more than 100,000 clones. The chain joins TRBV4-1 to TRBJ1-5, with 8 bases identical to TRBD1. The sample comprised PBMCs. The source of this sequence is a man between 18 and 29 years old in good health and CMV-seronegative. The CDR3 nucleotides read TGCGCCAGCAGCCCAGACAGGGGTCGCAATCAGCCCCAGCATTTT. This sequence encodes CASSPDRGRNQPQHF.